This paragraph covers one T cell receptor (beta chain) sequence. It was with random hexamers that 0.5 to 1 ug RNA was reverse transcribed. Using its own MiXCR run on the immunoSEQ multiplex PCR reads, TCRdb lists one record per CDR3 protein. Of 100,000 to 150,000 distinct CDR3 sequences in the sample, around 80% were seen once. Sequencing of TCR beta, carried out with a high-throughput approach, was applied to CD8+ and CD4+ T cells from the blood. Germline V gene data show CDR1 as GTSNPN and CDR2 as SVGIG (reference sequence). The CDR3 sequence is 11 residues long. V lost 1 base to trimming and J lost 6 bases, with 6 bases between them. The data originate from a study of CD8 T cells in Susac syndrome.

The sample was CD8+ T cells from PBMCs. The clonotype comes from a human donor with multiple sclerosis. V is TRBV30 and J is TRBJ1-1, with D possibly TRBD1 on 5 matching bases. This CDR3 reads CAWSEGPEAFF. CDR3 DNA: TGTGCCTGGAGTGAGGGACCTGAAGCTTTCTTT.